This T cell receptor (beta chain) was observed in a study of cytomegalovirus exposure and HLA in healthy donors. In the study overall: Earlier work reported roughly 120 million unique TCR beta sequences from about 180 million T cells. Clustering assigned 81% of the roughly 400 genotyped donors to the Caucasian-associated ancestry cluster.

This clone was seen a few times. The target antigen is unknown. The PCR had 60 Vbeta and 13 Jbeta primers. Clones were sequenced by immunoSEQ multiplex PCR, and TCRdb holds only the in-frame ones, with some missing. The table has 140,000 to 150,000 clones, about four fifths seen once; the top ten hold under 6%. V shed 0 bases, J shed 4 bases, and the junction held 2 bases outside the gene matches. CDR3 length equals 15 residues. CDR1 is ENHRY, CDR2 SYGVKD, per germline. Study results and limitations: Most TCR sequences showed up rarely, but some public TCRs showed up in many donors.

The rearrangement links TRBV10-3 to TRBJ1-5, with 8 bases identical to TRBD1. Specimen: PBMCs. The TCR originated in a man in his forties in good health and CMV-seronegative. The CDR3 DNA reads TGTGCCATCAGTGAGTCGACAGGGGAGAATCAGCCCCAGCATTTT. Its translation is CAISESTGENQPQHF.